The 7 T cell receptor beta chains below all came from one sample that was sequenced in a study of early T cells in non-severe SARS-CoV-2 infection. TCRdb re-derived calls from the 5' RACE reads in MiXCR, one entry per CDR3 protein. The repertoire holds tens of thousands of distinct CDR3 sequences, with roughly 15% as singletons. The sample was whole blood, taken at baseline. Every receptor here comes from an adult who was a healthcare worker with PCR-confirmed SARS-CoV-2 infection or an uninfected control (not recorded which).

This clonotype occurred many times. The DNA for the CDR3 is TGCGCCAGCAGCTTGGAACAGCTCACAGATACGCAGTATTTT. Encoded protein: CASSLEQLTDTQYF. V is TRBV5-1 and J is TRBJ2-3; D not certain. Germline V gene sequence: CDR1 SGHRS, CDR2 YFSETQ. The CDR3 is 14 amino acids. V was cut by 0 bases and J by 2 bases, with 7 bases left in between.

This clonotype was detected a few times. J is TRBJ1-2 and V is TRBV2; D not resolved. The CDR3 is 13 residues long. The germline CDR1 and CDR2 sequences are SNHLY and FYNNEI. V lost 7 bases to trimming and J lost 3 bases, with 12 bases between them. The CDR3 spells CASTYVIYYGYTF. The CDR3 nucleotides are TGTGCCAGCACCTATGTTATATACTATGGCTACACCTTC.

This clonotype was seen ten or more times. The V and J genes are TRBV2 and TRBJ2-1; D might be TRBD1 (6 bases). This CDR3 is 14 amino acids long. Germline lookup yields CDR1 SNHLY and CDR2 FYNNEI. V lost 6 bases and J 5 bases, leaving 14 bases between the germline ends. The CDR3 DNA follows: TGTGCCAGCAGCCGGGACACTACAAACAATGAGCAGTTCTTC. This sequence encodes CASSRDTTNNEQFF.

This clonotype appeared a few times. This sequence joins TRBV27 and TRBJ2-7, with a tentative D call TRBD1 (6 bases). CDR1 and CDR2 from the germline V gene are MNHEY and SMNVEV (reference sequence). The CDR3 runs to 14 residues. V dropped 8 bases and J dropped 2 bases, with 16 bases sitting between them. CDR3 in amino acids: CASSMGTNTYEQYF. DNA of the CDR3: TGTGCCAGCTCGATGGGGACAAACACCTACGAGCAGTACTTC.

This chain joins TRBV30 and TRBJ1-4; 8 nucleotides line up with TRBD1. The CDR3 has 13 residues. Germline CDR1 GTSNPN, CDR2 SVGIG (reference sequence). J gave up 5 bases and V 7 bases, and 6 bases lay outside the gene matches. The CDR3 nucleotides are TGTGCCTCCGCGCGACAGGGGAATGAAAAACTGTTTTTT. Protein sequence: CASARQGNEKLFF.

This clonotype occurred a few times. The CDR3 spells CASSYSGDLNTEAFF. DNA for the CDR3: TGTGCCAGCAGTTACTCCGGGGACCTGAACACTGAAGCTTTCTTT. This sequence joins TRBV6-6 and TRBJ1-1; TRBD1 might be the D (5 bases). The CDR3 contains 15 residues. Germline V CDR1 and CDR2: MNHNY, SVGAGI (reference sequence). Trimming left V 0 bases short and J 0 bases short, with 8 bases between.

The rearrangement joins TRBV20-1 to TRBJ1-2; no definite D call. This CDR3 spans 17 amino acids. Trimming took 3 bases from V and 1 from J, leaving 21 bases between them. The germline CDR1 and CDR2 sequences are DFQATT and SNEGSKA (reference sequence). This chain's CDR3 is CSASKLTLTILNYGYTF. DNA for the CDR3: TGCAGTGCTAGCAAGCTTACCCTAACCATCCTTAACTATGGCTACACCTTC.